Described below is a single TCR beta chain sequence and its context. Its cognate antigen is unknown. This sample was taken from a study of chemoradiotherapy in HPV16-positive cancers. Study summary: A couple of HPV16-positive patients' cells yielded candidate HPV-specific clones and common motifs.

Produced via immunoSEQ multiplex PCR; TCRdb's table is partial and in-frame only. The table shows about 11,000 clones, with about 81% occurring only once. General study results and limits: In HPV16-positive patients, HPV-responsive T-cell expansion tracked better recurrence-free survival.

The specimen was obtained from a patient who underwent chemoradiotherapy. This clonotype originated in a human donor with HPV-associated anogenital cancer.

CDR3 nucleotides: TGTGCCAGCAGTTCTAACACTGAAGCTTTCTTT. Its translation: CASSSNTEAFF. The J gene is TRBJ1-1, the V gene TRBV6-5; D remains unclear. The ends were cut back, 4 bases at V and 2 bases at J, with 2 bases in the middle. The CDR3 consists of 11 residues. Germline lookup yields CDR1 MNHEY and CDR2 SVGAGI.